A selection of T cell receptor beta chains follows, all from one sample in a study of CD8+ T cells in alopecia areata. The table came from immunoSEQ multiplex PCR; TCRdb's copy has only in-frame clones and leaves some out. The sample holds about 150,000 clones, about 53% seen once. The source material was CD8+ T cells sorted from blood, sampled at week 0. The receptors shown here come from a human donor with alopecia areata. Each CDR3 is given with its conserved first and last residue. D genes are given only for firm matches. Rows may omit the clone size; those that give it use once, few, many or a size class.

clone_size	v_call	d_call	j_call	cdr3_nt	cdr3_aa
-	TRBV4-1	-	TRBJ1-5	TGCGCCAGCAGCCAAGAACAGGCAGGGTTCGGCAATCAGCCCCAGCATTTT	CASSQEQAGFGNQPQHF
-	TRBV13	-	TRBJ2-1	TGTGCCAGCAGCTCGCAGGGTTCGTTGGGCAATGAGCAGTTCTTC	CASSSQGSLGNEQFF
-	TRBV30	TRBD1	TRBJ2-3	TGTGCCTGGAGCGAGACAGGGTTGACAGATACGCAGTATTTT	CAWSETGLTDTQYF
few	TRBV14	TRBD2	TRBJ2-1	TGTGCCAGCGCCGTGGGCGGGGGACGGAGGCAGTTCTTC	CASAVGGGRRQFF
-	TRBV15	-	TRBJ2-3	TGTGCCACCAGCAGGGGAGATACGCAGTATTTT	CATSRGDTQYF
-	TRBV4-3	TRBD1	TRBJ2-3	TGCGCCAGCAGCCAAGGGGACAGGGGGACAGATACGCAGTATTTT	CASSQGDRGTDTQYF
many	TRBV19	-	TRBJ1-5	TGTGCCAGTAGTCCTAGGGATAATCAGCCCCAGCATTTT	CASSPRDNQPQHF
-	TRBV30	-	TRBJ2-7	TGTGCCTGGAGGGGCAAAGGATTGTACGAGCAGTACTTC	CAWRGKGLYEQYF
-	TRBV5-6	-	TRBJ1-2	TGTGCCAGCAGCTCGGATCTGGATAACTATGGCTACACCTTC	CASSSDLDNYGYTF
-	TRBV27	-	TRBJ2-6	TGTGCCAGCAGTTTAGTAGGGGCTGGGGCCAACGTCCTGACTTTC	CASSLVGAGANVLTF
-	TRBV19	TRBD2	TRBJ2-3	TGTGCCAGTCACGCGGGGGGGCCTAGGGATACGCAGTATTTT	CASHAGGPRDTQYF
-	TRBV25-1	-	TRBJ1-2	TGTGCCAGCAGTGACCCATCGTCCTATGGCTACACCTTC	CASSDPSSYGYTF
few	TRBV16	TRBD1	TRBJ1-6	TGTGCCAGCAGCCAAGGTGGGACAGGGTCTTCACCCCTCCACTTT	CASSQGGTGSSPLHF
-	TRBV30	-	TRBJ2-6	TGTGCCTGGAATACGGGATCTGAGTGGGACGTCCTGACTTTC	CAWNTGSEWDVLTF
-	TRBV2	-	TRBJ2-1	TGTGCCAGCAGTGATTCAGGGATTCGCAATGAGCAGTTCTTC	CASSDSGIRNEQFF
-	TRBV6-6	-	TRBJ1-2	TGTGCCGCGAAGGATCGGGGGAGGAATGGCTACACCTTC	CAAKDRGRNGYTF
-	TRBV7-2	-	TRBJ2-1	TGTGCCAGCAGCTTAACTAGCCTCAGCTCCTACAATGAGCAGTTCTTC	CASSLTSLSSYNEQFF
-	TRBV30	-	TRBJ1-2	TGTGCCTGGAGTGTCGGGGGGCTGAGCGGCTACACCTTC	CAWSVGGLSGYTF
-	TRBV27	-	TRBJ2-1	TGTGCCAGCAGTTCGGGTCCGGGCCCCGATGAGCAGTTCTTC	CASSSGPGPDEQFF
-	TRBV5-1	TRBD1	TRBJ2-7	TGCGCCAGCAGCGGGGACAGACTCTACGAGCAGTACTTC	CASSGDRLYEQYF
few	TRBV27	TRBD1	TRBJ1-2	TGTGCCAGCAGTTTATCGCGAATACAGGGGGCGCAGAGTGGCTACACCTTC	CASSLSRIQGAQSGYTF
few	TRBV7-2	TRBD1	TRBJ2-3	TGTGCCAGCAGCATACCGGACAGGGAGTATACAGATACGCAGTATTTT	CASSIPDREYTDTQYF
-	TRBV29-1	TRBD1	TRBJ1-2	TGCAGCGTTGCGACCGGGACAGGGGCCTTCGGCTATGGCTACACCTTC	CSVATGTGAFGYGYTF
-	TRBV2	-	TRBJ2-7	TGTGCCAGCAGTGTTGACCGCTCCTACGAGCAGTACTTC	CASSVDRSYEQYF
-	TRBV23-1	-	TRBJ1-5	TGCGCCAGCAGTCTTAATCAGCCCCAGCATTTT	CASSLNQPQHF
-	TRBV15	-	TRBJ1-5	TGTGCCACCAGCCAATATAGCAATCAGCCCCAGCATTTT	CATSQYSNQPQHF
-	TRBV7-3	TRBD2	TRBJ2-7	TGTGCCAGCAGCTTAAGGGGACCTAGCGGGGGGTCCCTCTACGAGCAGTACTTC	CASSLRGPSGGSLYEQYF
-	TRBV6-6	TRBD1	TRBJ1-2	TGTGCCAGCAGTTCCCGACAGGGTGCGGATGGCTACACCTTC	CASSSRQGADGYTF
few	TRBV4-3	-	TRBJ1-2	TGCGCCAGCAGCCAAGGAGACAGGTCTGACTATGGCTACACCTTC	CASSQGDRSDYGYTF
-	TRBV30	-	TRBJ1-3	TGTGCCTGGAGCCCAGGGGTCGGAAACACCATATATTTT	CAWSPGVGNTIYF
-	TRBV29-1	-	TRBJ2-5	TGCAGCGTTGAGGGCGGGACAGCGCTAGGGGAGACCCAGTACTTC	CSVEGGTALGETQYF
once	TRBV30	-	TRBJ2-5	TGTGCCTGGAGTAGGTCTTACACACGGGACTTCGACGGGGGCCGATCCCAAGAGACCCAGTACTTC	CAWSRSYTRDFDGGRSQETQYF
-	TRBV5-6	-	TRBJ2-1	TGTGCCAGCAGCCGCGGGACAACCAATGAGCAGTTCTTC	CASSRGTTNEQFF
-	TRBV13	TRBD1	TRBJ2-1	TGTGCCAGCAGCGCGGACAGGGGCAATGAGCAGTTCTTC	CASSADRGNEQFF
-	TRBV15	-	TRBJ2-5	TGTGCCACCAGCAGAGGCGGAGAGACCCAGTACTTC	CATSRGGETQYF
few	TRBV7-9	TRBD1	TRBJ2-7	TGTGCCAGCAGCCCCGGGACAGGGTCCGAGCAGTACTTC	CASSPGTGSEQYF
few	TRBV29-1	-	TRBJ1-1	TGCAGCGTTGGGCAGACGAACACTGAAGCTTTCTTT	CSVGQTNTEAFF
-	TRBV7-3	-	TRBJ2-6	TGTGCCAGCATGCCTCCTGGGGCCAACGTCCTGACTTTC	CASMPPGANVLTF
-	TRBV29-1	TRBD1	TRBJ1-1	TGCAGCGTTGAAGGGACAGGCGAGAACACTGAAGCTTTCTTT	CSVEGTGENTEAFF
once	TRBV6-6	-	TRBJ1-2	TGTGCCAGCAGTTACGGTGGGAGGGATGGCTACACCTTC	CASSYGGRDGYTF
few	TRBV25-1	-	TRBJ2-7	TGTGCCAGCAGTGCAATGGTGACAGGCTACGAGCAGTACTTC	CASSAMVTGYEQYF
-	TRBV7-8	TRBD2	TRBJ2-1	TGTGCCAGCAGCTTAGTCCCTAGCGGGGATGAGCAGTTCTTC	CASSLVPSGDEQFF
-	TRBV29-1	-	TRBJ2-3	TGCAGCGTTGATCAGCTCCAGGGACTTGGCACAGATACGCAGTATTTT	CSVDQLQGLGTDTQYF